The 18 T cell receptor beta chains below all came from one sample that was sequenced in a study of T cell repertoires in cytomegalovirus infection. MiXCR, applied by TCRdb to the reads, yields one record per CDR3 protein. The table records approximately 500,000 distinct CDR3 sequences, 25% to 35% of them present only once. No antigens are known for them. This material consisted of cultured PBMCs, taken from culture after CMV antigen stimulation. Receptor source: a human donor in good health (CMV status not recorded). Some clones in this sample may be carry-over from other donors' samples.

This clonotype was recorded a few times. CDR3: CASSTIGDGYTF. DNA of the CDR3: TGTGCCAGCAGTACTATAGGGGATGGCTACACCTTC. The rearrangement uses TRBV28 and TRBJ1-2, with D perhaps TRBD1 (5 bases). Deletions cut 5 bases from V and 6 bases from J, with 10 bases between. There are 12 residues in the CDR3. CDR1 MDHEN and CDR2 SYDVKM come from the germline V gene.

This clonotype was recorded a few times. This chain links TRBV7-2 with TRBJ2-7; 8 bases align to TRBD1. This CDR3 contains 16 residues. Germline loops: CDR1 SGHTA, CDR2 FQGNSA. The V gene end was trimmed by 0 bases and the J gene end by 2 bases; junction bases not matched to a gene: 6. The CDR3 nucleotides are TGTGCCAGCAGCTTAGCGGCGGGACAGGCAACCTACGAGCAGTACGTC. The encoded protein is CASSLAAGQATYEQYV.

The V gene is TRBV5-1, the J gene TRBJ2-5, with 10 bases fitting TRBD2. Germline CDR1 is SGHRS and CDR2 is YFSETQ. The ends lost 0 bases at V and 1 base at J; junction bases unmatched: 9. The CDR3 is 18 amino acids. Written as DNA, the CDR3 is TGCGCCAGCAGCTTGGGGGGGACTAGCGCGAATATCCAAGAGACCCAGTACTTC. Amino acids: CASSLGGTSANIQETQYF.

The V and J genes are TRBV4-1 and TRBJ1-2, with D possibly matching TRBD1 (5 bases). The CDR3 contains 13 residues. The germline V gene has CDR1 MGHRA and CDR2 YSYEKL. V lost 4 bases, J lost 4 bases, and 10 bases lay in between. CDR3 bases: TGCGCCAGCAGCCTACAGGACGGCTATGGCTACACCTTC. Residues: CASSLQDGYGYTF.

This rearrangement joins TRBV24-1 to TRBJ2-3, with 11 bases aligning to TRBD2. The CDR3 runs 19 residues. Unmatched junction bases numbered 14, after V lost 3 bases and J lost 4 bases. Germline CDR1 KGHDR, CDR2 SFDVKD. CDR3 amino acids: CATSDPDSVAGGTSDTQYF. Here the CDR3 DNA reads TGTGCCACCAGTGATCCGGACAGCGTAGCGGGAGGGACCTCAGATACGCAGTATTTT.

The chain carries TRBV7-6 and TRBJ1-5; 11 bases are a match to TRBD1. V shed 4 bases, J shed 6 bases, and the junction held 5 bases outside the gene matches. Germline V gene data show CDR1 as SGHVS and CDR2 as FNYEAQ. The CDR3 consists of 15 residues. The CDR3 DNA reads TGTGCCAGCAGCTACGGACAGGGGGCAGGTCAGCCCCAGCATTTT. This sequence encodes CASSYGQGAGQPQHF.

V and J are TRBV19 and TRBJ1-5; D is possibly TRBD1 (5 bases). Germline assignment: CDR1 LNHDA and CDR2 SQIVND (reference sequence). V was clipped by 0 bases and J by 0 bases, with 12 bases between them. The CDR3 runs 17 residues. The CDR3 DNA follows: TGTGCCAGTAGTATAGATGGTCCAGGGAATAGCAATCAGCCCCAGCATTTT. Encoded protein: CASSIDGPGNSNQPQHF.

This clonotype showed up just a few times. The chain couples TRBV2 to TRBJ1-1; 8 positions agree with TRBD1. Looked up from germline, CDR1 is SNHLY and CDR2 is FYNNEI. CDR3 length: 10 residues. V lost 10 bases to trimming and J lost 13 bases; unmatched junction nucleotides: 8. The CDR3 region has the DNA TGTGCCACCTCAGGGGGCTCAGTTTTCTTT. Its translation: CATSGGSVFF.

The chain uses TRBV4-1 and TRBJ1-2, with 9 bases aligning to TRBD1. The CDR3 is 16 residues long. The germline CDR1 and CDR2 sequences are MGHRA and YSYEKL. V shed 0 bases, J shed 3 bases, and the junction held 5 bases outside the gene matches. The CDR3 sequence is CASSQEGDRDYYGYTF. The CDR3 region has the DNA TGCGCCAGCAGCCAAGAGGGGGACAGGGATTACTATGGCTACACCTTC.

This clonotype was observed a few times. The genes are TRBV7-7 and TRBJ2-1; the D is unclear. Looked up from germline, CDR1 is SSHAT and CDR2 is FNYEAQ (reference sequence). The V and J ends lost 5 bases and 9 bases respectively, with 20 bases between them. The CDR3 is 15 residues long. The CDR3 loop is CASSPELASGAEQFF. The DNA of the CDR3 is TGTGCCAGCAGCCCCGAACTGGCTTCAGGTGCTGAGCAGTTCTTC.

CDR3 nucleotides: TGTGCCAGCAGCTTCTCGGAAGGGGGCGGTGAGACCCAGTACTTC. As protein: CASSFSEGGGETQYF. This rearrangement joins TRBV7-7 to TRBJ2-5, with 7 bases fitting TRBD1. The CDR3 loop spans 15 amino acids. After removal of 3 bases from V and 5 bases from J, the junction contained 9 bases not matched to a gene. The germline gives CDR1 SSHAT, CDR2 FNYEAQ (reference sequence). The full variable domain, rest sourced from reference TRBV7-7 and TRBJ2-5, is GAGVSQSPRYKVTKRGQDVTLRCDPISSHATLYWYQQALGQGPEFLTYFNYEAQPDKSGLPSDRFSAERPEGSISTLTIQRTEQRDSAMYRCASSFSEGGGETQYFGPGTRLLVL.

This clonotype was found a few times. This rearrangement joins TRBV20-1 to TRBJ1-2; no clear D. CDR1 is DFQATT, CDR2 SNEGSKA, per germline (reference sequence). V lost 2 bases and J lost 8, with 12 bases in between. This CDR3 comprises 12 residues. The DNA for the CDR3 is TGCAGTGCTAGACCCCACGAAGTCGGCTACACCTTC. This sequence encodes CSARPHEVGYTF.

This clonotype was picked up a small number of times. The chain recombines TRBV27 with TRBJ2-1, with TRBD1 identical over 9 bases. The germline gives CDR1 MNHEY, CDR2 SMNVEV (reference sequence). The V and J ends lost 2 bases and 9 bases, in that order; junction bases with no gene match: 14. The length of the CDR3 is 17 residues. In nucleotides, the CDR3 is TGTGCCAGCAGTTTAAGGTTGGGGACAGGGTTGATTGCTGAGCAGTTCTTC. This sequence encodes CASSLRLGTGLIAEQFF.

V gene TRBV25-1 combines with J gene TRBJ2-1; TRBD1 agrees at 9 bases. This CDR3 has 17 residues. Germline CDR1 reads MGHDK; CDR2 reads SYGVNS. V was pared by 2 bases and J by 9 bases, with 14 bases of the junction left unmatched. CDR3 loop: CASSETLGGTGFTEQFF. The CDR3 region has the DNA TGTGCCAGCAGTGAAACCCTCGGTGGGACAGGGTTTACTGAGCAGTTCTTC. Based on the CDR3 plus reference TRBV25-1 and TRBJ2-1, the full variable domain is EADIYQTPRYLVIGTGKKITLECSQTMGHDKMYWYQQDPGMELHLIHYSYGVNSTEKGDLSSESTVSRIRTEHFPLTLESARPSHTSQYLCASSETLGGTGFTEQFFGPGTRLTVL.

Points on this clonotype: Here the CDR3 omits its conserved ending phenylalanine or tryptophan, so a read error is the likely source. The J gene is TRBJ2-1, the V gene TRBV7-2, with D perhaps TRBD2 (6 bases). The V gene's germline CDR1 is SGHTA and CDR2 FQGNSA. The CDR3 extends over 15 amino acids. Trimming stripped 1 base from V and 6 bases from J, with 13 bases between. The CDR3 loop reads CASSLESGAGNEQFS. The CDR3, as DNA: TGTGCCAGCAGCTTAGAATCGGGAGCAGGCAATGAGCAGTTCTCC.

This clonotype was observed a handful of times. This chain connects TRBV7-2 to TRBJ1-2; TRBD1 might be the D (6 bases). V dropped 0 bases and J dropped 6 bases, with 14 bases sitting between them. Germline V lookup: CDR1 SGHTA, CDR2 FQGNSA. The CDR3 runs to 15 residues. The CDR3, as DNA: TGTGCCAGCAGCTTAGCGCAGAACAGGGCGCATGGCTACACCTTC. Its translation: CASSLAQNRAHGYTF.

There are a few counts of this clonotype. This chain links TRBV24-1 with TRBJ1-5; no clear D. Looked up from germline, CDR1 is KGHDR and CDR2 is SFDVKD. This CDR3 has 12 residues. V was pared by 0 bases and J by 11 bases, with 7 bases between. CDR3 amino acids: CATSDLYESQHF. For the CDR3, the DNA is TGTGCCACCAGTGATTTGTATGAGTCCCAGCATTTT.

This clonotype was seen at least ten times. The CDR3 nucleotides are TGCAGTGCCAACGACAGAGATACGCAGTATTTT. Protein product: CSANDRDTQYF. The chain employs TRBV20-1 and TRBJ2-3; D might be TRBD1 (5 bases). The ends were cut back, 6 bases at V and 5 bases at J, with 9 bases in the middle. This CDR3 region has 11 residues. Germline V gives CDR1 DFQATT, CDR2 SNEGSKA (reference sequence).